This TCR beta chain was identified during a study of technical replicates of blood from four donors. Sequenced by immunoSEQ multiplex PCR; TCRdb stores in-frame clones only, minus some. The sample yields tens of thousands of clones, about 97% seen once. Trimming shortened V by 0 bases and J by 4 bases, and 12 bases separated the two germline ends. Germline V gives CDR1 GTSNPN, CDR2 SVGIG (reference sequence). This CDR3 is 14 amino acids long. This chain joins TRBV30 and TRBJ1-1, with D hard to call. The sample taken for sequencing was T cells isolated from PBMCs. The TCR sequence derives from a human donor in good health. CDR3 in amino acids: CAWSVSGMSTEAFF. The CDR3 DNA is TGTGCCTGGAGTGTGTCGGGGATGAGCACTGAAGCTTTCTTT.